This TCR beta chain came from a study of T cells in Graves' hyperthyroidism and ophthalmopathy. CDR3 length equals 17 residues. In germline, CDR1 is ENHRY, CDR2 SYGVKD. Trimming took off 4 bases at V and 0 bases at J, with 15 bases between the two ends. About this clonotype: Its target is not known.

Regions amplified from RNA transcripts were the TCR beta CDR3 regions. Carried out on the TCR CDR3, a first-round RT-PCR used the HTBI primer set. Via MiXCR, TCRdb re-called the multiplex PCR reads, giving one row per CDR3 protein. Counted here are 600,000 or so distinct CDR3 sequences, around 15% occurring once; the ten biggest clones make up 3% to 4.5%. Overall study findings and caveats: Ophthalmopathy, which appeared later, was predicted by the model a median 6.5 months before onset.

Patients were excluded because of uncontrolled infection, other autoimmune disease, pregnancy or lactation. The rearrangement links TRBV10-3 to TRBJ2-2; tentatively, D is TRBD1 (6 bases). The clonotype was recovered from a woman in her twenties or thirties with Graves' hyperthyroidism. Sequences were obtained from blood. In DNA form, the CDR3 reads TGTGCCATCAGTGCCAAACAGGGTCAGGCGAACACCGGGGAGCTGTTTTTT. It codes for CAISAKQGQANTGELFF.